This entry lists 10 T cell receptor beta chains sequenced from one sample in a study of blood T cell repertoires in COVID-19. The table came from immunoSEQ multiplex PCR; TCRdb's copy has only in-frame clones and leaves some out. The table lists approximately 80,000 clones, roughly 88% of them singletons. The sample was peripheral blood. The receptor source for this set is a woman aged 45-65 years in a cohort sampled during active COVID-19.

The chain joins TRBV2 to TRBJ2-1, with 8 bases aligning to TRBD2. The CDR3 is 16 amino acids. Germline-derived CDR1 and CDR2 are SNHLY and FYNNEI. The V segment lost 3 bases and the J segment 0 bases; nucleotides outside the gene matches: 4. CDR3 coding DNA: TGTGCCAGCAGTGAGGGCGGGAGGCGCTCCTACAATGAGCAGTTCTTC. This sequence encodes CASSEGGRRSYNEQFF.

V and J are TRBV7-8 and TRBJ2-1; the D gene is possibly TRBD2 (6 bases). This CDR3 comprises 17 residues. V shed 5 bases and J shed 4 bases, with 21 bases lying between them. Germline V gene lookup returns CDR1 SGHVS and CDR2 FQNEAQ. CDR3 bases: TGTGCCAGCAGCCTCGGGACTTGGGGAGAATTTTACAATGAGCAGTTCTTC. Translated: CASSLGTWGEFYNEQFF.

CDR3 coding DNA: TGTGCCAGCAGCCCGTCTGAGGGACAGGGGGCTTTCGATGAAAAACTGTTTTTT. It translates to CASSPSEGQGAFDEKLFF. J is TRBJ1-4 and V is TRBV9; 12 bases map to TRBD1. Germline V gene lookup returns CDR1 SGDLS and CDR2 YYNGEE. The junction had 13 bases not matched to a gene; V was cut back by 4 bases and J by 6 bases. CDR3 length: 18 amino acids.

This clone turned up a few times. The CDR3 spells CASSYLQGVGNYGYTF. In DNA form, the CDR3 reads TGCGCCAGCAGCTATTTACAGGGTGTTGGAAACTATGGCTACACCTTC. V usage is TRBV5-1 and J usage is TRBJ1-2, with a tentative D call TRBD1 (6 bases). The germline CDR1 and CDR2 sequences are SGHRS and YFSETQ. V was clipped by 3 bases and J by 2 bases, with 17 bases between them. The CDR3 is 16 residues long.

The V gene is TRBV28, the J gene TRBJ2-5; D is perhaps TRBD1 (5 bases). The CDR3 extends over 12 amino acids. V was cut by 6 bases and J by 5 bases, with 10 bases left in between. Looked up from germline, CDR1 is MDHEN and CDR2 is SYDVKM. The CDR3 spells CASRPGMETQYF. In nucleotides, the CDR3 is TGTGCCAGCAGACCAGGGATGGAGACCCAGTACTTC.

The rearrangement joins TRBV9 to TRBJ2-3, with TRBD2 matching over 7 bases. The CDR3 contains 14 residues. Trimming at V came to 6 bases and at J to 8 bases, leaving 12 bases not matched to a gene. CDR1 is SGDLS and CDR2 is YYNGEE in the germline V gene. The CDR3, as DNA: TGTGCCAGCACCCCCCACCGGGAGGATGGTACGCAGTATTTT. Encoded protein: CASTPHREDGTQYF. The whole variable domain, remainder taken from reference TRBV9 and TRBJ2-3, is DSGVTQTPKHLITATGQRVTLRCSPRSGDLSVYWYQQSLDQGLQFLIQYYNGEERAKGNILERFSAQQFPDLHSELNLSSLELGDSALYFCASTPHREDGTQYFGPGTRLTVL.

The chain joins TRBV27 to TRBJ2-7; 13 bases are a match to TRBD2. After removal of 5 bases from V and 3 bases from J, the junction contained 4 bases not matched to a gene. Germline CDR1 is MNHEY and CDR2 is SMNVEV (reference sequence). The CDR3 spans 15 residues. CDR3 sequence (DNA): TGTGCCAGCAGTCCCCGACTAGCGGGGGGCTACGAGCAGTACTTC. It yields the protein CASSPRLAGGYEQYF.

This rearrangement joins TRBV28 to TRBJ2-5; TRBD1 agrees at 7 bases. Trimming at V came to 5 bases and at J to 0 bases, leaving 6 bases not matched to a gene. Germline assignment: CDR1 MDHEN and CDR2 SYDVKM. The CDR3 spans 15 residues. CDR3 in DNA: TGTGCCAGCAGTCTACAGGGGCGGTACCAAGAGACCCAGTACTTC. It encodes CASSLQGRYQETQYF.

The CDR3 bases are TGTGCCAGCAGTGACACTAGCGGGAGTCAAGATACGCAGTATTTT. Its protein is CASSDTSGSQDTQYF. This rearrangement joins TRBV28 to TRBJ2-3; 11 positions agree with TRBD2. J lost 5 bases, V lost 5 bases, and 6 bases had no gene match. CDR3 length: 15 residues. Germline V lookup: CDR1 MDHEN, CDR2 SYDVKM.

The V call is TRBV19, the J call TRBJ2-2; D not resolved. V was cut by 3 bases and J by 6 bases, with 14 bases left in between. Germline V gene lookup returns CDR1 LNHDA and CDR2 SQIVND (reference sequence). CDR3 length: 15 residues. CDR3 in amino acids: CASSMQHLGAGELFF. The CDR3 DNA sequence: TGTGCCAGTAGTATGCAGCACCTGGGCGCCGGGGAGCTGTTTTTT.